This T cell receptor beta chain was obtained from a study of shared clonotypes between healthy human individuals. Study outcomes and limitations: Richness estimates generally favored naive over memory subsets.

Caucasian adults living in Nashville, Tennessee, provided all samples. Original processing methods: Because ImmunoSEQ provided only junction sequences with no quality scores, the filtering differed. Libraries were prepared by immunoSEQ multiplex PCR; TCRdb keeps only in-frame clonotypes and omits some of them. D and trimming were read from the DNA, whereas the V and J calls and clone size are those reported in that table. The sample carries approximately 1.1 million clones, around 78% recorded once. As concerns this clone: Its antigen is currently unknown.

From germline, CDR1 is SGHDT and CDR2 YYEEEE. V was trimmed by 0 bases and J by 5 bases, leaving 5 bases between them. The CDR3 consists of 12 residues. Sequencing was carried out using memory CD4+ T cells from PBMCs. Subset in this sample: CD45RA-negative fraction. This chain links TRBV5-6 with TRBJ2-5; D remains unclear. This TCR came from a man aged 18 to 30 in good health. Some clones in this sample may be carry-over from other donors' samples. CDR3 residues: CASSLAVETQYF. Here the CDR3 DNA reads TGTGCCAGCAGCTTGGCCGTGGAGACCCAGTACTTC.